The rows below give T cell receptor beta chains drawn from one sample of a study of cytomegalovirus exposure and HLA in healthy donors. Profiling relied on immunoSEQ multiplex PCR, and the TCRdb table lists in-frame clones only, not all of them. This sample has under 200,000 clones, with 75% to 90% found just once. Sequences were obtained from PBMCs. The source is a man between 18 and 35 years old in good health and CMV-seropositive. Both conserved end residues are part of each CDR3. A D gene is named only where the DNA matches it firmly. The size entry is marked missing in some rows and otherwise reads once, few, many or a size class.

j_call: TRBJ2-7
clone_size: .
v_call: TRBV30
d_call: .
cdr3_nt: TGTGCCTGGAGTCTTCTTTACGAGCAGTACTTC
cdr3_aa: CAWSLLYEQYF

j_call: TRBJ1-1
clone_size: .
v_call: TRBV18
d_call: TRBD1
cdr3_nt: TGTGCCAGCTCAGCCGACAGGGACACTGAAGCTTTCTTT
cdr3_aa: CASSADRDTEAFF

j_call: TRBJ1-2
clone_size: .
v_call: TRBV11-2
d_call: TRBD1
cdr3_nt: TGTGCCAGCAGCCTTGGGACAGGGGAGGACTATGGCTACACCTTC
cdr3_aa: CASSLGTGEDYGYTF

j_call: TRBJ1-6
clone_size: .
v_call: TRBV5-3
d_call: .
cdr3_nt: TGTGCCAGAAGCTTTTACCGGGGCTCCTATAATTCACCCCTCCACTTT
cdr3_aa: CARSFYRGSYNSPLHF

j_call: TRBJ2-1
clone_size: .
v_call: TRBV29-1
d_call: .
cdr3_nt: TGCAGCGTCGACGACAGGCAATTGCGCAATGAGCAGTTCTTC
cdr3_aa: CSVDDRQLRNEQFF

j_call: TRBJ1-3
clone_size: .
v_call: TRBV10-1
d_call: .
cdr3_nt: TGCGCCAGCAGTGAGGGGCACGGAAACACCATATATTTT
cdr3_aa: CASSEGHGNTIYF

j_call: TRBJ1-1
clone_size: .
v_call: TRBV9
d_call: .
cdr3_nt: TGTGCCAGCAGCGGGGGGCCTGGGAACACTGAAGCTTTCTTT
cdr3_aa: CASSGGPGNTEAFF

j_call: TRBJ1-2
clone_size: .
v_call: TRBV7-2
d_call: TRBD1
cdr3_nt: TGTGCCAGCAGCTTACTGGGACAGGGGGCGGTTGGGGGATATGGCTACACCTTC
cdr3_aa: CASSLLGQGAVGGYGYTF

j_call: TRBJ2-5
clone_size: once
v_call: TRBV11-1
d_call: TRBD1
cdr3_nt: TGTGCCAGCAGCCCGGACAGGGCGGAGACCCAGTACTTC
cdr3_aa: CASSPDRAETQYF

j_call: TRBJ1-2
clone_size: once
v_call: TRBV9
d_call: .
cdr3_nt: TGTGCCAGCAGCGTAGGACAGGACTATGGCTACACCTTC
cdr3_aa: CASSVGQDYGYTF